Reported below is one T cell receptor (beta chain). The data were taken from a study of shared clonotypes between healthy human individuals. CD8 cells classed as naive were CD45RO-negative and positively selected for CCR7, excluding terminally differentiated effector memory CD45RA+ cells. The assay was immunoSEQ multiplex PCR, and TCRdb's table has in-frame clones only and misses some. This table holds 2 million to 2.5 million clones, 85% to 95% found once. Per germline, CDR1 MDHEN and CDR2 SYDVKM. Trimming took 4 bases from V and 5 from J, leaving 18 bases between them. This CDR3 region has 15 residues.

The J gene is TRBJ2-7, the V gene TRBV28, with D possibly matching TRBD1 (5 bases). The sequence derives from a man between 18 and 29 years old in good health. Some clones in this sample may be carry-over from other donors' samples. Sequencing was carried out using naive CD8+ T cells from PBMCs. CDR3 residues: CASSSSGRLGHEQYF. For the CDR3, the DNA is TGTGCCAGCAGTTCCTCCGGCCGGTTGGGGCACGAGCAGTACTTC.